This T cell receptor beta chain stems from a study of tumor-infiltrating lymphocytes in primary liver carcinoma. The table lists this clonotype with many counts. Germline DNA was extracted too, while blood RNA derived from unsorted whole blood. The input was 500 ng total RNA; TCR beta cDNA was made from it with a constant-region primer. A slightly modified ARM-PCR protocol with three nested multiplex PCR rounds produced these TCR beta libraries. The first two PCR rounds used TRBV1-TRBV30 primers with a Cbeta primer, roughly 10 cycles each. TCRdb reanalysed the multiplex PCR reads using MiXCR and keeps one entry per CDR3 protein. The sample lists 330,000 or so distinct CDR3 sequences, roughly 61% occurring once. The ends were cut back, 4 bases at V and 4 bases at J, with 11 bases in the middle. The CDR3 has 13 amino acids. Germline V gives CDR1 SGHAT, CDR2 FQDESV (reference sequence).

V and J are TRBV11-1 and TRBJ2-7, with D maybe TRBD2 (6 bases). This clonotype was sampled from a man aged 40-49 years with primary liver carcinoma and hepatitis B virus infection. Source material: peripheral blood. CDR3 sequence (DNA): TGTGCCAGCAGCTGGGGCGGGGCATACGAGCAGTACTTC. Amino acid sequence: CASSWGGAYEQYF. The full variable domain, with the rest looked up from reference TRBV11-1 and TRBJ2-7, is EAEVAQSPRYKITEKSQAVAFWCDPISGHATLYWYRQILGQGPELLVQFQDESVVDDSQLPKDRFSAERLKGVDSTLKIQPAELGDSAMYLCASSWGGAYEQYFGPGTRLTVT.